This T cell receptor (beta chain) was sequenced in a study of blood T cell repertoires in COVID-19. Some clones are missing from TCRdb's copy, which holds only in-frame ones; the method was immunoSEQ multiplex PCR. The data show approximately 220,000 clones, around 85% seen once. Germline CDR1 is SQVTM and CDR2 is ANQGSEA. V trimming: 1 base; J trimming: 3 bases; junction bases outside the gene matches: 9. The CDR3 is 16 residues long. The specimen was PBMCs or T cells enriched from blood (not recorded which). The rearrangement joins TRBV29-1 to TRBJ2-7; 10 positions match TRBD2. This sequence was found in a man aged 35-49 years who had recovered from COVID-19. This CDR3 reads CSVEGAGTSADYEQYF. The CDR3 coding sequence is TGCAGCGTTGAAGGGGCCGGGACTAGCGCAGACTACGAGCAGTACTTC.